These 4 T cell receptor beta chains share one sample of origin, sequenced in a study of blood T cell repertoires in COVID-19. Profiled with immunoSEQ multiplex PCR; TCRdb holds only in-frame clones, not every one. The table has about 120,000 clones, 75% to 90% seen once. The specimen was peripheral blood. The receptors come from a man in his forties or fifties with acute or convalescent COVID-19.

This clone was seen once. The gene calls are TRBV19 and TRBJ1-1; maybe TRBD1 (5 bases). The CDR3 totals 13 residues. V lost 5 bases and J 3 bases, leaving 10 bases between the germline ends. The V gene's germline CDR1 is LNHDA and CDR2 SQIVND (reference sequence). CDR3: CASSQGLHTEAFF. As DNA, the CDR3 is TGTGCCAGTAGTCAGGGATTGCACACTGAAGCTTTCTTT.

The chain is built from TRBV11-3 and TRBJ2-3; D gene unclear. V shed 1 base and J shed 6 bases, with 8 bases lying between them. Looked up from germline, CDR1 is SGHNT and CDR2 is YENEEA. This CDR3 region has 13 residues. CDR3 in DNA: TGTGCCAGCAGCTTAGCTACCAAGGATACGCAGTATTTT. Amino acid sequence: CASSLATKDTQYF. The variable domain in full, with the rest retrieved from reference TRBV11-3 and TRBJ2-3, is EAGVVQSPRYKIIEKKQPVAFWCNPISGHNTLYWYLQNLGQGPELLIRYENEEAVDDSQLPKDRFSAERLKGVDSTLKIQPAELGDSAVYLCASSLATKDTQYFGPGTRLTVL.

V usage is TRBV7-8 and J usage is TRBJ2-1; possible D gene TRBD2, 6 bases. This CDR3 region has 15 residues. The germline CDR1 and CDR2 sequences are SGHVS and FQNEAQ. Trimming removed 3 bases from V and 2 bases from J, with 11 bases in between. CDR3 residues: CASSFGRGTYNEQFF. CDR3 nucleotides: TGTGCCAGCAGCTTCGGCCGGGGGACCTACAATGAGCAGTTCTTC.

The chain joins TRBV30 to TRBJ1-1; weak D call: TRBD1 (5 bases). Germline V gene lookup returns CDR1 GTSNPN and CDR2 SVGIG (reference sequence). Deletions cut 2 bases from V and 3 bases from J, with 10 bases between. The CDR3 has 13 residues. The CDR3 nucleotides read TGTGCCTGGAGTAATACAGGTTACACTGAAGCTTTCTTT. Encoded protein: CAWSNTGYTEAFF.